This record covers a single TCR beta chain. The specificity of this receptor is unknown. Per-base quality was not reported, and no clone a single base away is much larger than it. The data were taken from a study of graft-versus-host responses after intestinal transplantation listed by TCRdb under 2021. As for the study more broadly: The transplants that recipients got were multivisceral, liver-intestinal, or isolated intestinal. All recipients received anti-thymocyte globulin induction followed by maintenance tacrolimus and steroids for roughly 3 years. Graft-versus-host and host-versus-graft alloreactive T cell clones were tracked in the graft, circulation and bone marrow after intestinal transplantation using bulk TCR-beta CDR3 sequencing. Alloreactive clones were identified by sequencing pre-transplant mixed lymphocyte reaction products and comparing these products with unstimulated pre-transplant donor and recipient T cells. Of the 20 to 25 intestinal transplant recipients enrolled in the cohort, one of whom was a retransplant, a few patients without pretransplant specimens were excluded. A peak of at least 4% donor T cells among recipient peripheral blood mononuclear cells was the definition used for donor T cell macrochimerism. Rather than going through the commercial service, samples from three later patients were sequenced in-house on an Illumina MiSeq and processed with MiXCR. Study-wide findings and limitations: GvH clones were found in recipient bone marrow, and some of the GvH clones appeared earlier in ileal mucosa or blood, which is consistent with an intestinal mucosal origin. Conclusions were limited by the relatively low number and heterogeneity of intestinal transplant patients. Patients with donor T cell macrochimerism had high GvH to HvG T cell clonal ratios in their allografts. Early after transplant, peak levels of circulating GvH clones were associated with declines in HvG clones.

The library was obtained by the immunoSEQ multiplex PCR assay. For most patients, genomic DNA was isolated with the Qiagen DNeasy Blood and Tissue Kit and sent frozen to Adaptive Biotechnologies for TCR sequencing. For most patients, high-throughput TCR-beta CDR3 sequencing of genomic DNA was performed by Adaptive Biotechnologies. The paper's processing steps were these. TCR sequencing data were retrieved from Adaptive's ImmunoSEQ software for around 18 patients, whereas three other patients were processed with MiXCR and VDJtools. To correct CD4 versus CD8 sorting errors, any sequence found in both subsets at a frequency ratio below 5:1 was removed. CDR3 nucleotide sequences shared between donor and recipient were removed because the origin of such sequences could not be assigned. Alloreactive clones required at least 2-fold expansion over unstimulated cells and minimum CFSE-low frequency of 0.002% (template counts) or 0.001% (read counts). Clones detected in sequenced pre-transplant spleen, lymph node, or MLR CFSE-low populations of the donor or recipient were defined as mappable. Cumulative frequency of alloreactive clones was calculated as a percentage of all sequences weighted by copy number. TCRdb holds this immuneACCESS table with in-frame rearrangements only. Some clones are missing; in checked studies, unresolved V genes explain under half, and the rest has no known cause. That table gives V, J and clone size, and the DNA gave D and trimming. This sample comprises tens of thousands of clones, around nine tenths of them detected only once. The top ten clones comprise nearly 0.5% of the sample.

The V end gives up 5 bases and the J end 5 bases, leaving 8 bases in the junction not matched to a gene. CDR1 and CDR2 were assigned from the germline V gene as SGHVS and FQNEAQ. Inclusive of the bounding cysteine and phenylalanine, the CDR3 is 15 residues long. Left in the record is the CDR3 DNA by itself, 45 bases read in frame from the first base. The sample's time point label is to be understood as: cells obtained before transplantation from donor or recipient. CD3+CD4+ and CD3+CD8+ populations were FACS-sorted from unstimulated pre-transplant donor and recipient cells taken from spleen or lymph nodes.

Recombination connected TRBV7-8 to TRBJ2-1, with 8 bases aligning to TRBD2. The material sequenced was unstimulated CD8+ T cells sorted from spleen or lymph node cells, taken before intestinal transplant. This receptor was obtained from a human donor who received an intestinal transplant. CDR3 protein: CASSLRAGEHNEQFF. The DNA sequence is TGTGCCAGCAGCCTAAGAGCGGGGGAGCACAATGAGCAGTTCTTC.